These 25 T cell receptor beta chains were sequenced from one sample in a study of post-analysis software for immune sequencing data. The study's findings and limits: TRBV5-6, TRBV5-1 and TRBV20-1 were among about 5 TRBV segments more frequent in patients than controls.

No antigen has been identified for these receptors. cDNA libraries for TCR beta contained unique molecular identifiers. A single record per CDR3 protein comes from TCRdb applying MiXCR to the PCR reads. The sample contains hundreds of thousands of distinct CDR3 sequences, around 50% of which appear only once. The material sequenced was blood. These receptors were taken from a girl aged 10 to 17 with multiple sclerosis.

The J gene is TRBJ1-1, the V gene TRBV14; D uncertain. With 0 bases removed from V and 11 bases from J, the gap between germline ends came to 10 bases. The CDR3 runs to 12 residues. Germline V gene lookup returns CDR1 SGHDN and CDR2 FVKESK. CDR3 nucleotide sequence: TGTGCCAGCAGCCAAGATATAAGGTCGGCTTTCTTT. It encodes CASSQDIRSAFF. Together with reference TRBV14 and TRBJ1-1, the CDR3 gives the full variable domain: EAGVTQFPSHSVIEKGQTVTLRCDPISGHDNLYWYRRVMGKEIKFLLHFVKESKQDESGMPNNRFLAERTGGTYSTLKVQPAELEDSGVYFCASSQDIRSAFFGQGTRLTVV.

This clonotype was observed once. The rearrangement joins TRBV20-1 to TRBJ2-1; TRBD2 matches at 8 bases. The CDR3 sequence is 15 residues long. Germline values: CDR1 DFQATT, CDR2 SNEGSKA (reference sequence). V was pared by 4 bases and J by 9 bases, with 14 bases of the junction left unmatched. CDR3 amino acids: CSATGTSGRIGEQFF. The CDR3 DNA is TGCAGTGCTACCGGGACTAGTGGGAGGATCGGTGAGCAGTTCTTC.

The chain employs TRBV7-9 and TRBJ2-7, with 10 bases aligning to TRBD1. Near its end, the DNA agrees better with TRBJ2-5, so the J call may be wrong. Germline CDR1 is SEHNR and CDR2 is FQNEAQ (reference sequence). CDR3 length: 16 amino acids. In DNA, the CDR3 is TGTGCCAGCAGCCTACAGACAGGGGGCGGAGGAGAGACCCAGTACTTC. Translating it yields CASSLQTGGGGETQYF.

The gene calls are TRBV5-1 and TRBJ1-2; D unclear. The germline CDR1 and CDR2 sequences are SGHRS and YFSETQ. The CDR3 is 13 residues long. Deletions cut 4 bases from V and 6 bases from J, with 13 bases between. CDR3 loop: CASSVGGVHGYTF. CDR3 nucleotides: TGCGCCAGCAGCGTCGGCGGGGTTCATGGCTACACCTTC.

The chain carries TRBV5-1 and TRBJ2-1; D may be TRBD2 (7 bases). Trimming cost V 1 base and J 10 bases, with 15 bases left between them. The CDR3 extends over 14 amino acids. CDR1 is SGHRS, CDR2 YFSETQ, per germline. The CDR3 protein is CASSLLGGPGEQFF. CDR3 nucleotide sequence: TGCGCCAGCAGCTTGCTGGGGGGGCCGGGAGAGCAGTTCTTC.

A remark on this clonotype: Germline and junction disagree at one end, which may indicate a read error. The chain is built from TRBV7-2 and TRBJ2-5; 10 bases map to TRBD2. Looked up from germline, CDR1 is SGHTA and CDR2 is FQGNSA. CDR3 length: 19 amino acids. The CDR3 region has the DNA TGTGCCAGCAGCTTAGTATTAGCGGGAGGTTTGAGAAGGGGCGAGACCCGGTACTTC. Its protein is CASSLVLAGGLRRGETRYF.

This clonotype was counted a single time. The CDR3 loop is CSVAREPPYEQYF. The CDR3 coding sequence is TGCAGCGTTGCGAGGGAGCCCCCCTACGAGCAGTACTTC. J is TRBJ2-7 and V is TRBV29-1; TRBD2 is a possible D gene (5 bases). Germline V gives CDR1 SQVTM, CDR2 ANQGSEA. CDR3 length equals 13 residues. The V end was cut by 4 bases, the J end by 2 bases, with 12 bases between.

This clonotype was found a few times. This chain links TRBV6-5 with TRBJ1-1, with a possible D match to TRBD1 (6 bases). V lost 6 bases, J lost 1 base, and 12 bases lay in between. The CDR3 consists of 14 residues. Per the germline V gene, CDR1 is MNHEY and CDR2 is SVGAGI. The CDR3 spells CASSTRDKNTEAFF. The CDR3 bases are TGTGCCAGCAGCACTCGGGACAAGAACACTGAAGCTTTCTTT.

The V call is TRBV6-6, the J call TRBJ1-5, with D perhaps TRBD1 (5 bases). The CDR3 is 15 residues long. Germline CDR1 is MNHNY and CDR2 is SVGAGI (reference sequence). Trimming took 6 bases from V and 4 from J, leaving 16 bases between them. CDR3 amino acids: CASSPEGNGNQPQHF. The CDR3 nucleotides read TGTGCCAGCAGCCCGGAGGGGAACGGTAATCAGCCCCAGCATTTT.

The V call is TRBV5-1, the J call TRBJ1-4; 9 bases line up with TRBD1. This CDR3 has 14 amino acids. CDR1 and CDR2 from the germline V gene are SGHRS and YFSETQ. V lost 4 bases and J lost 8; bases outside the gene matches: 6. CDR3 amino acids: CASSPGTGYEKLFF. Written as DNA, the CDR3 is TGCGCCAGCAGCCCCGGGACAGGGTACGAAAAACTGTTTTTT.

The chain has TRBV20-1 and TRBJ2-7; 13 positions agree with TRBD2. Looked up from germline, CDR1 is DFQATT and CDR2 is SNEGSKA (reference sequence). J was trimmed by 3 bases and V by 0 bases; bases with no gene match: 8. This CDR3 region has 17 residues. This CDR3 reads CSARDYGTSGEGYEQYF. The CDR3 DNA sequence: TGCAGTGCTAGAGATTACGGGACTAGCGGGGAGGGCTACGAGCAGTACTTC.

This clonotype was detected only a few times. At one boundary the junction diverges from the germline segment, which might be a read error. The chain has TRBV5-1 and TRBJ1-6; D remains ambiguous. Germline CDR1 and CDR2: SGHRS and YFSETQ. CDR3 size: 15 residues. The CDR3, as DNA: TGTGCCAGCAGCTTGGGTGGACGGGAAAATTCACCCCTCCACTTT. Its protein is CASSLGGRENSPLHF.

The chain joins TRBV12-3 or TRBV12-4 to TRBJ2-1, with 8 bases aligning to TRBD2. This CDR3 contains 16 residues. The V and J ends lost 4 bases and 0 bases, in that order; junction bases with no gene match: 5. The CDR3 reads CASSSERGSSYNEQFF. The CDR3 DNA is TGTGCCAGCAGTTCCGAGCGGGGGAGCTCCTACAATGAGCAGTTCTTC.

This chain joins TRBV9 and TRBJ2-3, with a possible D match to TRBD2 (6 bases). Germline CDR1 is SGDLS and CDR2 is YYNGEE. V lost 0 bases and J 2 bases, leaving 7 bases between the germline ends. The CDR3 length is 14 residues. As DNA, the CDR3 is TGTGCCAGCAGCGTAGCTAGCGCCACAGATACGCAGTATTTT. Amino acids: CASSVASATDTQYF.

This clonotype appeared a few times. The V call is TRBV12-3 or TRBV12-4, the J call TRBJ2-5; 13 bases match TRBD2. This CDR3 comprises 15 residues. V lost 6 bases, J lost 5 bases, and 6 bases stayed unmatched. The CDR3 DNA is TGTGCCAGCAGCCGGACTAGCGGGAGAGAGGAGACCCAGTACTTC. Translated, it gives CASSRTSGREETQYF.

V usage is TRBV7-9 and J usage is TRBJ2-1; 9 bases are shared with TRBD1. V lost 4 bases and J lost 7; bases outside the gene matches: 11. This CDR3 contains 16 residues. CDR1 and CDR2 (germline): SEHNR, FQNEAQ (reference sequence). The CDR3 coding sequence is TGTGCCAGCAGCTCCTTTACAGGGGGCCTATATAATGAGCAGTTCTTC. Translated: CASSSFTGGLYNEQFF.

V usage is TRBV27 and J usage is TRBJ1-2, with D possibly being TRBD1 (5 bases). The ends were cut back, 3 bases at V and 6 bases at J, with 11 bases in the middle. This CDR3 spans 13 amino acids. Germline V gives CDR1 MNHEY, CDR2 SMNVEV (reference sequence). In DNA form, the CDR3 reads TGTGCCAGCAGTTTGGATGGCAGGGATGGCTACACCTTC. Translated, it gives CASSLDGRDGYTF.

This clonotype occurred many times. V is TRBV2 and J is TRBJ1-6; D gene uncertain. The length of the CDR3 is 15 residues. Trimming stripped 4 bases from V and 7 bases from J, with 14 bases between. Germline V gene data show CDR1 as SNHLY and CDR2 as FYNNEI. The CDR3 sequence: CASSVSWPENSPLHF. CDR3 nucleotides: TGTGCCAGCAGTGTGAGTTGGCCAGAGAATTCACCCCTCCACTTT.

This clonotype was seen once. The CDR3 DNA reads TGTGCCAGCTCGGCCGTCCAGGAGCAGTTCTTC. Protein product: CASSAVQEQFF. The rearrangement joins TRBV7-9 to TRBJ2-1; the D is unclear. Germline V gives CDR1 SEHNR, CDR2 FQNEAQ (reference sequence). V was pared by 8 bases and J by 10 bases, with 12 bases between. The length of the CDR3 is 11 residues. Using reference TRBV7-9 and TRBJ2-1 for the parts outside the CDR3, the full variable domain is DTGVSQNPRHKITKRGQNVTFRCDPISEHNRLYWYRQTLGQGPEFLTYFQNEAQLEKSRLLSDRFSAERPKGSFSTLEIQRTEQGDSAMYLCASSAVQEQFFGPGTRLTVL.

This clonotype was seen more than once but under ten times. The chain employs TRBV15 and TRBJ2-5, with a weak D call TRBD2 (5 bases). Germline CDR1 LNHNV, CDR2 YYDKDF (reference sequence). This CDR3 has 15 amino acids. Trimming stripped 1 base from V and 4 bases from J, with 13 bases between. CDR3 DNA sequence: TGTGCCACCAGCAGAGCAAACGGGGAGTCAGAGACCCAGTACTTC. Amino acid sequence: CATSRANGESETQYF.

This clonotype was counted only a few times. J is TRBJ2-1 and V is TRBV2; D not resolved. Germline-derived CDR1 and CDR2 are SNHLY and FYNNEI. CDR3 size: 12 residues. V lost 6 bases and J lost 8, with 11 bases in between. The CDR3, as DNA: TGTGCCAGCAGGCAAGGGTTTTATGAGCAGTTCTTC. It is translated as CASRQGFYEQFF. The full variable domain, rest sourced from reference TRBV2 and TRBJ2-1, is EPEVTQTPSHQVTQMGQEVILRCVPISNHLYFYWYRQILGQKVEFLVSFYNNEISEKSEIFDDQFSVERPDGSNFTLKIRSTKLEDSAMYFCASRQGFYEQFFGPGTRLTVL.

The chain is built from TRBV7-8 and TRBJ2-1; 11 bases are shared with TRBD2. Losses at the gene ends were 6 bases for V and 8 bases for J; bases not matched to a gene: 9. This CDR3 contains 15 residues. Germline V gene data show CDR1 as SGHVS and CDR2 as FQNEAQ. The CDR3 bases are TGTGCCAGCAGGATTTCTAGCGGGGGGCCGTATGAGCAGTTCTTC. Protein: CASRISSGGPYEQFF.

This sequence joins TRBV6-6 and TRBJ2-7; tentative D call: TRBD2 (5 bases). From germline, CDR1 is MNHNY and CDR2 SVGAGI (reference sequence). This CDR3 has 14 residues. With 4 bases removed from V and 2 bases from J, the gap between germline ends came to 12 bases. CDR3 residues: CASSFTDGTYEQYF. The CDR3 bases are TGTGCCAGCAGTTTCACGGACGGGACCTACGAGCAGTACTTC.

This clonotype was picked up a small number of times. This sequence joins TRBV12-3 or TRBV12-4 and TRBJ2-7, with D possibly matching TRBD1 (6 bases). CDR3 size: 15 residues. Trimming removed 5 bases from V and 0 bases from J, with 14 bases in between. The CDR3 here is CASSPWTASSYEQYF. The CDR3 coding sequence is TGTGCCAGCAGTCCCTGGACAGCTTCCTCCTACGAGCAGTACTTC.

In this sample, this clonotype turned up a few times. The chain couples TRBV10-3 to TRBJ2-7; 15 positions match TRBD2. V lost 3 bases, J lost 5 bases, and 14 bases stayed unmatched. This CDR3 contains 19 residues. Germline V gene lookup returns CDR1 ENHRY and CDR2 SYGVKD. CDR3 DNA sequence: TGTGCCATCAGTGACAGAGGGGGACTAGCGGGAGGAACAGGCCACGAGCAGTACTTC. As protein: CAISDRGGLAGGTGHEQYF.